These 2 T cell receptor beta chains originate from one sample sequenced in a study of identical twins. From the 5' RACE reads, TCRdb called clonotypes with MiXCR, one entry per CDR3 protein. The sample includes 450,000 to 650,000 distinct CDR3 sequences, 13% to 15% of them seen just once. Another study also made use of these data, one on yellow fever vaccine responses in identical twins.

The sample taken for sequencing was CD4+ T cells sorted from blood. Source of these receptors: a young woman in good health.

This clonotype was observed a few times. This chain uses TRBV20-1 with TRBJ2-1, with D perhaps TRBD1 (5 bases). With 0 bases removed from V and 9 bases from J, the gap between germline ends came to 15 bases. Germline V lookup: CDR1 DFQATT, CDR2 SNEGSKA (reference sequence). CDR3 length: 14 residues. The CDR3: CSARDPTGRVEQFF. CDR3 nucleotides: TGCAGTGCTAGAGACCCTACAGGCCGAGTTGAGCAGTTCTTC.

The rearrangement uses TRBV5-1 and TRBJ2-5; D possibly corresponds to TRBD1 (5 bases). The CDR3 extends over 15 amino acids. Trimming cost V 0 bases and J 3 bases, with 12 bases left between them. Per the germline V gene, CDR1 is SGHRS and CDR2 is YFSETQ. CDR3: CASSLGAQGKETQYF. CDR3 nucleotides: TGCGCCAGCAGCTTGGGGGCCCAGGGCAAAGAGACCCAGTACTTC.